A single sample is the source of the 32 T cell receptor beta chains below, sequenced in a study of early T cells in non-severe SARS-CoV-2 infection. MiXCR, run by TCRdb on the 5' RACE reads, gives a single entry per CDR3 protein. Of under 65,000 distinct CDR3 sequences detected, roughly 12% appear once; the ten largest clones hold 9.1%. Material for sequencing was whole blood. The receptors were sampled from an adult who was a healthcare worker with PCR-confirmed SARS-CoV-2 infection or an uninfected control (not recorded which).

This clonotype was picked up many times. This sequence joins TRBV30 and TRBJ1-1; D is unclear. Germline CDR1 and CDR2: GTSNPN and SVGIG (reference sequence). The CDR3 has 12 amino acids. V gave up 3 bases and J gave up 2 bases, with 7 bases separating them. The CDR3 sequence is CAWSDGNTEAFF. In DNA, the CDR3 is TGTGCCTGGAGCGACGGCAACACTGAAGCTTTCTTT.

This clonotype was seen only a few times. Here the CDR3 DNA reads TGTGCCAGCAGCCCGAGGGACAGTAACACTGAAGCTTTCTTT. Translated: CASSPRDSNTEAFF. V usage is TRBV5-5 and J usage is TRBJ1-1; 7 nucleotides match TRBD1. This CDR3 has 14 residues. Germline-derived CDR1 and CDR2 are SGHKS and YYEKEE (reference sequence). The V segment lost 4 bases and the J segment 2 bases; nucleotides outside the gene matches: 5. Full variable domain (missing parts from reference TRBV5-5 and TRBJ1-1): DAGVTQSPTHLIKTRGQQVTLRCSPISGHKSVSWYQQVLGQGPQFIFQYYEKEERGRGNFPDRFSARQFPNYSSELNVNALLLGDSALYLCASSPRDSNTEAFFGQGTRLTVV.

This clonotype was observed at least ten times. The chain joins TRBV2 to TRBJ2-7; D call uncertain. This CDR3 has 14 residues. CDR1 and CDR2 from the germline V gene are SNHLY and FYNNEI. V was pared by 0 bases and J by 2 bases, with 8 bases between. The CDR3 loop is CASSEADLAYEQYF. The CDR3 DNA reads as TGTGCCAGCAGTGAAGCCGACCTGGCCTACGAGCAGTACTTC. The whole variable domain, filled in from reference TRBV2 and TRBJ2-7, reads EPEVTQTPSHQVTQMGQEVILRCVPISNHLYFYWYRQILGQKVEFLVSFYNNEISEKSEIFDDQFSVERPDGSNFTLKIRSTKLEDSAMYFCASSEADLAYEQYFGPGTRLTVT.

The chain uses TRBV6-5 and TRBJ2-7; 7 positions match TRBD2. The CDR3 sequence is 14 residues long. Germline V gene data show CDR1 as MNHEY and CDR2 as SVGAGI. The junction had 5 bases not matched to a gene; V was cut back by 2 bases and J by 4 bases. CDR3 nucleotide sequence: TGTGCCAGCAGTTACGGGACGGGGGGTTACGAGCAGTACTTC. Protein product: CASSYGTGGYEQYF.

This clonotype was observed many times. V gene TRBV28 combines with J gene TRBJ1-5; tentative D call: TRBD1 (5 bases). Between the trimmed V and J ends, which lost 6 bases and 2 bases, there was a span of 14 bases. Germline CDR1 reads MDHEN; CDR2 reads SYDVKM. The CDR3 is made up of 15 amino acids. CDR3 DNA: TGTGCCAGCAGACCCTTGGGGGAGGGCAATCAGCCCCAGCATTTT. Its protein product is CASRPLGEGNQPQHF.

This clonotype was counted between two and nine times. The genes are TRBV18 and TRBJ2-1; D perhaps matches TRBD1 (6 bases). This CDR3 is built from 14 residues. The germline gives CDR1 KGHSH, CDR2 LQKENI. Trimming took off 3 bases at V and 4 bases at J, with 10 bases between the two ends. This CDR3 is CASSPGHGYNEQFF. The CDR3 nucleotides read TGTGCCAGCTCACCGGGACACGGATACAATGAGCAGTTCTTC.

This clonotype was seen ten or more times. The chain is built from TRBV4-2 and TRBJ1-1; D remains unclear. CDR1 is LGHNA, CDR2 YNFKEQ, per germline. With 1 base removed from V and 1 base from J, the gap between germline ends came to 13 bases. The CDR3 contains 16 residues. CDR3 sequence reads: CASSQAIRSPNTEAFF. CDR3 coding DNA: TGTGCCAGCAGCCAAGCCATCCGTTCCCCGAACACTGAAGCTTTCTTT.

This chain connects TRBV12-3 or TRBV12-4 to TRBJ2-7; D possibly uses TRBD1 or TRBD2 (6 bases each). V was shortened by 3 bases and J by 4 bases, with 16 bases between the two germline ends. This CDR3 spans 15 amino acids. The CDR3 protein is CASSFIRGPGYEQYF. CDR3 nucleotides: TGTGCCAGCAGTTTCATCCGGGGGCCGGGGTACGAGCAGTACTTC.

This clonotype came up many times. CDR3 in DNA: TGTGCCAGCAGTGAGGGCAGGGCAAACACCGGGGAGCTGTTTTTT. Translation gives CASSEGRANTGELFF. The chain links TRBV13 to TRBJ2-2, with D perhaps given as TRBD1 or TRBD2 (5 bases each). This CDR3 spans 15 amino acids. Germline CDR1 reads PRHDT; CDR2 reads FYEKMQ (reference sequence). Trimming stripped 6 bases from V and 2 bases from J, with 13 bases between.

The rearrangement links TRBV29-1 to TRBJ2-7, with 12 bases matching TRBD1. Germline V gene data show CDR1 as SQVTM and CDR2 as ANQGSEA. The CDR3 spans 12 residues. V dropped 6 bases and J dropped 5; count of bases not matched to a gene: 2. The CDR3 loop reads CSVGQGAHEQYF. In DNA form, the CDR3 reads TGCAGCGTGGGACAGGGGGCCCACGAGCAGTACTTC.

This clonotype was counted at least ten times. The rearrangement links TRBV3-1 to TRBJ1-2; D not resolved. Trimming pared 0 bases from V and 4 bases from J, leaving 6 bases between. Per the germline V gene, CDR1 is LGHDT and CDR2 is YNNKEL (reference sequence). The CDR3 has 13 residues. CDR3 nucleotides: TGTGCCAGCAGCCAAGATGGCGTCTATGGCTACACCTTC. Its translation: CASSQDGVYGYTF.

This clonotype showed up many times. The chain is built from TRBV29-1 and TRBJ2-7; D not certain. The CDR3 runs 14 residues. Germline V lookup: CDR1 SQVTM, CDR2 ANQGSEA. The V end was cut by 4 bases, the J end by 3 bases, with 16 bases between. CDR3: CSVASWQPDYEQYF. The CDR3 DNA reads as TGCAGCGTTGCATCGTGGCAGCCCGACTACGAGCAGTACTTC.

CDR3 nucleotides: TGTGCCAGCAGCCAAGGATACTCGCCGGATACGCAGTATTTT. Translation gives CASSQGYSPDTQYF. The chain has TRBV3-1 and TRBJ2-3; D remains unclear. The CDR3 runs 14 residues. Trimming left V 1 base short and J 6 bases short, with 11 bases between. In germline, CDR1 is LGHDT, CDR2 YNNKEL (reference sequence).

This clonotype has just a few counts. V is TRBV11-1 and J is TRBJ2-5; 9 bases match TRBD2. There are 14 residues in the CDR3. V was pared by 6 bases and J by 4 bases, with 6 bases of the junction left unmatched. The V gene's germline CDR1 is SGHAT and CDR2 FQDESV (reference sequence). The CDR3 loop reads CASRLAGRSETQYF. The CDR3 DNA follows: TGTGCCAGCAGGCTAGCGGGAAGATCAGAGACCCAGTACTTC.

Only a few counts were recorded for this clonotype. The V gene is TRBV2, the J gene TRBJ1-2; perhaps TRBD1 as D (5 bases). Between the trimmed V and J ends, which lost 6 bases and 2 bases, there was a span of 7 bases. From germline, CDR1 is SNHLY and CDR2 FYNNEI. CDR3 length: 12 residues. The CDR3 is CASSRENYGYTF. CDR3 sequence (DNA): TGTGCCAGCAGCAGGGAGAACTATGGCTACACCTTC.

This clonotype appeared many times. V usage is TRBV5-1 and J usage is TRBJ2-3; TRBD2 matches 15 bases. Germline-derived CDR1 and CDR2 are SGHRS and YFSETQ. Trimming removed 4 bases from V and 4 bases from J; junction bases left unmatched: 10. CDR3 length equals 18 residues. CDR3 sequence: CASSPGLAGGFRSDTQYF. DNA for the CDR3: TGCGCCAGCAGCCCGGGACTAGCGGGAGGTTTTCGATCAGATACGCAGTATTTT. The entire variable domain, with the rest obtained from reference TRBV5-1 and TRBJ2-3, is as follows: KAGVTQTPRYLIKTRGQQVTLSCSPISGHRSVSWYQQTPGQGLQFLFEYFSETQRNKGNFPGRFSGRQFSNSRSEMNVSTLELGDSALYLCASSPGLAGGFRSDTQYFGPGTRLTVL.

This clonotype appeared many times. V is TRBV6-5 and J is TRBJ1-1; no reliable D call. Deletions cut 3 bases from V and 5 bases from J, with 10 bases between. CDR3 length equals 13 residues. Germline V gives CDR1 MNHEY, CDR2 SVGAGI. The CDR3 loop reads CASSYGEGTEAFF. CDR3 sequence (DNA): TGTGCCAGCAGTTATGGGGAGGGAACTGAAGCTTTCTTT.

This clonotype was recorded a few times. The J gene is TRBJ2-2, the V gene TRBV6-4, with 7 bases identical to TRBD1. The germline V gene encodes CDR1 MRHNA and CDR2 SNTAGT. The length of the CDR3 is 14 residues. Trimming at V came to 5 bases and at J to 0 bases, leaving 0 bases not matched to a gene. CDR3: CASSQGANTGELFF. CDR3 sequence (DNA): TGTGCCAGCAGTCAGGGGGCGAACACCGGGGAGCTGTTTTTT.

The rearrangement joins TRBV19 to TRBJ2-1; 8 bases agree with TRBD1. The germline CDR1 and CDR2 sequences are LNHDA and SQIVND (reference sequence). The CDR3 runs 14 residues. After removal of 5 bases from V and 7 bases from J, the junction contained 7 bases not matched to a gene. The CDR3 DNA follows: TGTGCCAGTAGTTGGCAGGGGGCGCGAAATGAGCAGTTCTTC. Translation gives CASSWQGARNEQFF. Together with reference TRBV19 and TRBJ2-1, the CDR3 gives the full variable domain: DGGITQSPKYLFRKEGQNVTLSCEQNLNHDAMYWYRQDPGQGLRLIYYSQIVNDFQKGDIAEGYSVSREKKESFPLTVTSAQKNPTAFYLCASSWQGARNEQFFGPGTRLTVL.

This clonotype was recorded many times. CDR3 sequence reads: CSYKQGWEQYF. The CDR3 DNA reads as TGCAGCTACAAACAGGGGTGGGAGCAGTACTTC. This rearrangement joins TRBV29-1 to TRBJ2-7; 7 nucleotides agree with TRBD1. This CDR3 comprises 11 residues. The junction had 8 bases not matched to a gene; V was cut back by 8 bases and J by 7 bases. Germline V lookup: CDR1 SQVTM, CDR2 ANQGSEA.

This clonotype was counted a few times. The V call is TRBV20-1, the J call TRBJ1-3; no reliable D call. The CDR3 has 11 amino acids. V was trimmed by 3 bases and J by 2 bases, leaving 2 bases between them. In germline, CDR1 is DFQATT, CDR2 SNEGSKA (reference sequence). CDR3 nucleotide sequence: TGCAGTGCTAGTCCTGGAAACACCATATATTTT. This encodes CSASPGNTIYF.

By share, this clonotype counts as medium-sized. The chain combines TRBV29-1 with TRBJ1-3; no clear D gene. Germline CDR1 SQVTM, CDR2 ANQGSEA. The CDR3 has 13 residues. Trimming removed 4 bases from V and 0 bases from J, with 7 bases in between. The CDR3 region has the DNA TGCAGCGTTGGACATAGCTCTGGAAACACCATATATTTT. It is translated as CSVGHSSGNTIYF. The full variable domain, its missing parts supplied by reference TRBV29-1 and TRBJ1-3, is SAVISQKPSRDICQRGTSLTIQCQVDSQVTMMFWYRQQPGQSLTLIATANQGSEATYESGFVIDKFPISRPNLTFSTLTVSNMSPEDSSIYLCSVGHSSGNTIYFGEGSWLTVV.

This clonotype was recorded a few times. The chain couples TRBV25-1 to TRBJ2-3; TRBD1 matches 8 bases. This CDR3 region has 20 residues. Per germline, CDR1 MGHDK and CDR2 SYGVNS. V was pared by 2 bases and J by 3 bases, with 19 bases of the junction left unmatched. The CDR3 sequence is CASSEPRSEPKQGETDTQYF. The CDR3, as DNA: TGTGCCAGCAGTGAACCCCGATCAGAACCGAAACAGGGGGAAACAGATACGCAGTATTTT.

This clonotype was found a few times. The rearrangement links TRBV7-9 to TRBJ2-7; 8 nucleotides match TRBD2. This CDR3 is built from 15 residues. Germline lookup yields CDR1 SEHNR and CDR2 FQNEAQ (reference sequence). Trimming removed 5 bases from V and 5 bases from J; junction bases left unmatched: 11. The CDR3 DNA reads TGTGCCAGCAGCCTGGGACTAGGAGTGGGGAACGAGCAGTACTTC. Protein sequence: CASSLGLGVGNEQYF.

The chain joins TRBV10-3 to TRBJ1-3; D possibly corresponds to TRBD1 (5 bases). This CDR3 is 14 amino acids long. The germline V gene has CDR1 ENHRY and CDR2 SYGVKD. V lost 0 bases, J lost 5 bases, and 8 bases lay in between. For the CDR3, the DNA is TGTGCCATCAGTGAGTCCACAGGCCGAAACACCATATATTTT. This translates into CAISESTGRNTIYF.

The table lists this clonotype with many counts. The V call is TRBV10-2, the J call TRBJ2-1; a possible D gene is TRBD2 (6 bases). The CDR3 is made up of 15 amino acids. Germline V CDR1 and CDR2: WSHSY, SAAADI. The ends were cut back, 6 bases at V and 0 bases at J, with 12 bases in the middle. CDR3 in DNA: TGCGCCAGCAGGGGGGGACGGAGCTCCTACAATGAGCAGTTCTTC. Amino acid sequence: CASRGGRSSYNEQFF.

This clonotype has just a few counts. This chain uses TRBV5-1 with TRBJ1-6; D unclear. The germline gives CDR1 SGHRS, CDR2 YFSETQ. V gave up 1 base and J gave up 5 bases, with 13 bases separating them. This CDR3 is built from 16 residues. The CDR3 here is CASSLQAGVDNSPLHF. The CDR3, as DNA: TGCGCCAGCAGCTTGCAGGCAGGCGTTGATAATTCACCCCTCCACTTT.

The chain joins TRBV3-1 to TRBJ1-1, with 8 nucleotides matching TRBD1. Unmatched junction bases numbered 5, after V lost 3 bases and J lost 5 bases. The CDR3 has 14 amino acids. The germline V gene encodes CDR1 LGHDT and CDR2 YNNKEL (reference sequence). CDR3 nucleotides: TGTGCCAGCAGCCAGGGCAGGGGGCCAACTGAAGCTTTCTTT. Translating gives CASSQGRGPTEAFF.

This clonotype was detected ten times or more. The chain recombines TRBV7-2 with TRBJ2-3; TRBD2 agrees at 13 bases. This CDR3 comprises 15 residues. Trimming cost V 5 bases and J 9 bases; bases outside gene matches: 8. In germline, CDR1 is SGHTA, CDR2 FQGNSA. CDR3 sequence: CASSPGLAGAKTQYF. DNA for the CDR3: TGTGCCAGCAGCCCTGGACTAGCGGGAGCCAAGACGCAGTATTTT.

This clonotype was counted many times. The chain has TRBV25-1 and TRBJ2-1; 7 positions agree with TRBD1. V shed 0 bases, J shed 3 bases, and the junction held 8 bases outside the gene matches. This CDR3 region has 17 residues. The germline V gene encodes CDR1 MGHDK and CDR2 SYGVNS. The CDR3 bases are TGTGCCAGCAGTGAATACGGTGAAGGGGGCGGCTACAATGAGCAGTTCTTC. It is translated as CASSEYGEGGGYNEQFF. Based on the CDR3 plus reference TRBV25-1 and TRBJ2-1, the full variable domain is EADIYQTPRYLVIGTGKKITLECSQTMGHDKMYWYQQDPGMELHLIHYSYGVNSTEKGDLSSESTVSRIRTEHFPLTLESARPSHTSQYLCASSEYGEGGGYNEQFFGPGTRLTVL.

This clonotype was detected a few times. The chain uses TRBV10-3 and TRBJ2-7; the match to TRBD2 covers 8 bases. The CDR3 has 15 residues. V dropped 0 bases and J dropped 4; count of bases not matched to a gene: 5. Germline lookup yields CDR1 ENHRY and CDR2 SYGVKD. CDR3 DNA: TGTGCCATCAGTGAGTCTACGGGGGGGCCATACGAGCAGTACTTC. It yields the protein CAISESTGGPYEQYF.

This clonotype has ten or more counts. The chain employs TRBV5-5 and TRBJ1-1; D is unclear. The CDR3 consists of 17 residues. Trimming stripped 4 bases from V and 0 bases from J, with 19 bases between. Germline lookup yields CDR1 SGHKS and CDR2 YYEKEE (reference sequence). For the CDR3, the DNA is TGTGCCAGCAGCCCCCCCAGGCTTGGCCAGATGAACACTGAAGCTTTCTTT. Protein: CASSPPRLGQMNTEAFF.